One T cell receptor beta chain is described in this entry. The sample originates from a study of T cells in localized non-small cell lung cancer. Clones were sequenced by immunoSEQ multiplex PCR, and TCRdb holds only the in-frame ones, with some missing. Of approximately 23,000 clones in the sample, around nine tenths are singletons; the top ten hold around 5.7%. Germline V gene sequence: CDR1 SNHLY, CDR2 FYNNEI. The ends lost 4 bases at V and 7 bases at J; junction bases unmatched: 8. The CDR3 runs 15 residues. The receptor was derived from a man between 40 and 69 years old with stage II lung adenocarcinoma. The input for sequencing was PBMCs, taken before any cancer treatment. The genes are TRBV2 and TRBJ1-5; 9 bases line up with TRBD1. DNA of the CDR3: TGTGCCAGCAGTGCACCCCCGGGACAGGGCCAGCCCCAGCATTTT. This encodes CASSAPPGQGQPQHF.